This record covers a single T cell receptor (beta chain). These data are taken from a study of T cell clones after liver transplantation. The germline V gene encodes CDR1 SGHTA and CDR2 FQGNSA. Trimming removed 3 bases from V and 2 bases from J; junction bases left unmatched: 7. This CDR3 spans 16 amino acids. Sequenced by immunoSEQ multiplex PCR; TCRdb stores in-frame clones only, minus some. Seen here are 93,000 or so clones, around 84% observed once, and the top ten hold 2.5% to 3.5%. This receptor was identified in a human patient who received a liver transplant. The graft donor may account for some of the T cells. The chain links TRBV7-2 to TRBJ2-1, with TRBD2 matching over 7 bases. The material sequenced was CD4+ T cells from blood, taken approximately 50 months after liver transplant. The CDR3 region has the DNA TGTGCCAGCAGCTTCACTGGGAGGGGAACCTACAATGAGCAGTTCTTC. Its protein is CASSFTGRGTYNEQFF. The variable domain in full, with the rest retrieved from reference TRBV7-2 and TRBJ2-1, is GAGVSQSPSNKVTEKGKDVELRCDPISGHTALYWYRQSLGQGLEFLIYFQGNSAPDKSGLPSDRFSAERTGGSVSTLTIQRTQQEDSAVYLCASSFTGRGTYNEQFFGPGTRLTVL.